This T cell receptor beta chain was captured in a study of OX40 agonist ivuxolimab in advanced cancers. Germline CDR1 reads MDHEN; CDR2 reads SYDVKM. The CDR3 is 16 residues long. V trimming: 5 bases; J trimming: 3 bases; junction bases outside the gene matches: 5. This clone has a handful of counts. Its antigen is as yet unknown. Clones were sequenced by immunoSEQ multiplex PCR, and TCRdb holds only the in-frame ones, with some missing. The table includes around 70,000 clones, around four fifths detected once. Study outcomes and limitations: Normalized T-cell clonal expansion was also low in some nonresponders.

The V call is TRBV28, the J call TRBJ2-1; 12 bases line up with TRBD2. The TCR was taken from an adult with an advanced solid tumor such as melanoma, head and neck, liver or kidney cancer. The material was CD4+ or CD8+ T cells sorted from blood, obtained in a trial of the OX40 agonist ivuxolimab. The CDR3 DNA sequence: TGTGCCAGCAGTCTCCTAGCGGGGGGGAACTACAATGAGCAGTTCTTC. It is translated as CASSLLAGGNYNEQFF.